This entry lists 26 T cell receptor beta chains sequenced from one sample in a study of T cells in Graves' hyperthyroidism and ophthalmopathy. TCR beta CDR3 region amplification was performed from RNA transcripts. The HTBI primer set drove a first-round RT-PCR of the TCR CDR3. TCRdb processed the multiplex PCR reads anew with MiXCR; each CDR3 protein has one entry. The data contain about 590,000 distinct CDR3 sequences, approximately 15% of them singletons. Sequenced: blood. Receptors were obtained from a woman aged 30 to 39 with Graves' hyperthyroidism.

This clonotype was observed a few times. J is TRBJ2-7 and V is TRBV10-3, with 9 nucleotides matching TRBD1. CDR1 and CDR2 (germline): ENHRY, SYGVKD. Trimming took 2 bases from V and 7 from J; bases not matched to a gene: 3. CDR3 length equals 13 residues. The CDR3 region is CAISEGQGREQYF. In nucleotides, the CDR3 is TGTGCCATCAGTGAGGGACAGGGGAGAGAGCAGTACTTC.

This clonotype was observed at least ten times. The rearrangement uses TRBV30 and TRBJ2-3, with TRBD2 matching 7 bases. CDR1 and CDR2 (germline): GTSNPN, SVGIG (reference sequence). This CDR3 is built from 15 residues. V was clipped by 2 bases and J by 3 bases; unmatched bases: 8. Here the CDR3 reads CAWSRWGGETDTQYF. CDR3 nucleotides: TGTGCCTGGAGTAGGTGGGGGGGAGAGACAGATACGCAGTATTTT.

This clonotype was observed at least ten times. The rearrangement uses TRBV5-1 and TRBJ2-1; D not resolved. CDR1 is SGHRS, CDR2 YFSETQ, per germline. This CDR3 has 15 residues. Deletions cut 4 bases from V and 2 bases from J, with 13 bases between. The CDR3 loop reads CASSAEWRAYNEQFF. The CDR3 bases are TGCGCCAGCAGCGCCGAGTGGCGTGCCTACAATGAGCAGTTCTTC.

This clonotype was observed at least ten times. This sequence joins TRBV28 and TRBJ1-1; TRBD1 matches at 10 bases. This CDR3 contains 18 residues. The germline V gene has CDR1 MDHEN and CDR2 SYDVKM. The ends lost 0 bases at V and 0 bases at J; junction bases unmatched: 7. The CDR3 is CASSLWGTGVLMNTEAFF. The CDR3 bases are TGTGCCAGCAGTTTATGGGGGACAGGGGTTCTTATGAACACTGAAGCTTTCTTT.

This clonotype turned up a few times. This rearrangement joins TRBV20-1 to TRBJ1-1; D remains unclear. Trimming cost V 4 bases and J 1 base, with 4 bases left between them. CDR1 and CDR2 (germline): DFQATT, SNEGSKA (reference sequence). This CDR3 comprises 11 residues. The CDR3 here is CSATTNTEAFF. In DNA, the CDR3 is TGCAGTGCTACAACGAACACTGAAGCTTTCTTT.

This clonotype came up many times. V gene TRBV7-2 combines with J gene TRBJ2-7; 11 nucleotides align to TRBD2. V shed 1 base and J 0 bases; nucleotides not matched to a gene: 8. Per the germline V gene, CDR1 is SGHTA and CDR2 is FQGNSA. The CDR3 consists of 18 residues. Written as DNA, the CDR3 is TGTGCCAGCAGCTTAGGTCCTAGCGGGAGGCCCGACTCCTACGAGCAGTACTTC. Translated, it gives CASSLGPSGRPDSYEQYF.

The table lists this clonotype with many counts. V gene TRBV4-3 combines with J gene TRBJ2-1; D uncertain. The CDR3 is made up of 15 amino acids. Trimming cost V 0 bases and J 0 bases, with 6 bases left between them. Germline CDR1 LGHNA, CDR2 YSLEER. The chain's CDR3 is CASSQDHSSYNEQFF. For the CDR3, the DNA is TGCGCCAGCAGCCAAGATCACAGCTCCTACAATGAGCAGTTCTTC.

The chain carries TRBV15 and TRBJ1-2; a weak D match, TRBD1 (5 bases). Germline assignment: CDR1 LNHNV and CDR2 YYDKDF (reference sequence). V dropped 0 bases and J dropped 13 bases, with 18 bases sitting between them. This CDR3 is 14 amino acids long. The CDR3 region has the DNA TGTGCCACCAGCAGAGATGGGTTGCGGGGACTCCTCACCTTC. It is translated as CATSRDGLRGLLTF. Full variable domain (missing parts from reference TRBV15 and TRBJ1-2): DAMVIQNPRYQVTQFGKPVTLSCSQTLNHNVMYWYQQKSSQAPKLLFHYYDKDFNNEADTPDNFQSRRPNTSFCFLDIRSPGLGDTAMYLCATSRDGLRGLLTFGSGTRLTVV.

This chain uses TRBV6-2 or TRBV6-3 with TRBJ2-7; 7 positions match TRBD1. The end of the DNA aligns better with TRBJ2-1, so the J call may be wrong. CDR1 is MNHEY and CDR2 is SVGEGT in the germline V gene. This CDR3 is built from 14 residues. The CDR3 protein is CASSWGQINYEQFF. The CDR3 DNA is TGTGCCAGCAGCTGGGGACAGATAAACTACGAGCAGTTCTTC.

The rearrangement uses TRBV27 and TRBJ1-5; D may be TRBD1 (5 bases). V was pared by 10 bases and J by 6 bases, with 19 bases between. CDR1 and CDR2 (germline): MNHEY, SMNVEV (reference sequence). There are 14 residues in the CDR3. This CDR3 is CATSEAAGGQPQHF. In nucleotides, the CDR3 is TGTGCCACCTCTGAAGCGGCGGGGGGTCAGCCCCAGCATTTT.

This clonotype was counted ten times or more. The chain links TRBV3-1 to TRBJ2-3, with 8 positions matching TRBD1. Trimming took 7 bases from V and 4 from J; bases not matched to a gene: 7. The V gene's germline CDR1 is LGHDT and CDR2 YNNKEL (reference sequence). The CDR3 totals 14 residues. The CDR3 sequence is CASTDRGGSDTQYF. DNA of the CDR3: TGTGCCAGCACCGACAGGGGCGGCTCAGATACGCAGTATTTT.

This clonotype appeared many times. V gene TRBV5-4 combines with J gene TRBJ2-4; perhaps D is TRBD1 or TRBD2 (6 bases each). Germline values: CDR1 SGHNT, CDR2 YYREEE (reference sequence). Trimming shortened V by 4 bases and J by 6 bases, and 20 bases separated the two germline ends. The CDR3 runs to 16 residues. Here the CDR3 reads CASSPEVGGTRNIQYF. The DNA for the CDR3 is TGTGCCAGCAGCCCCGAAGTGGGGGGCACGAGAAACATTCAGTACTTC.

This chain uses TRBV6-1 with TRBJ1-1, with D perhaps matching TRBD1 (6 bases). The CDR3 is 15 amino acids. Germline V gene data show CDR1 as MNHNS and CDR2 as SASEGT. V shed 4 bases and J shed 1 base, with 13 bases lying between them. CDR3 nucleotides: TGTGCCAGCAGTGTATACAGGGTCGGGAACACTGAAGCTTTCTTT. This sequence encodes CASSVYRVGNTEAFF.

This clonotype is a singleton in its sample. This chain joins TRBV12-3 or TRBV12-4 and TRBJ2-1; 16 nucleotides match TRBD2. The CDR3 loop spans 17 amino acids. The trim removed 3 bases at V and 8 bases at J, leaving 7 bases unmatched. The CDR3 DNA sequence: TGTGCCAGCAGTTTTGGCGCGGGACTAGCGGGAGGGGATGAGCAGTTCTTC. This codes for CASSFGAGLAGGDEQFF.

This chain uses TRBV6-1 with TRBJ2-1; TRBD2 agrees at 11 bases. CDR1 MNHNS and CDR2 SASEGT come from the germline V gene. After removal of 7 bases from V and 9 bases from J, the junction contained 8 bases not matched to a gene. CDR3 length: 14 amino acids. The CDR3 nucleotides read TGTGCCAGCATTTTACTAGCGGGAGCTGGTGAGCAGTTCTTC. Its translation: CASILLAGAGEQFF.

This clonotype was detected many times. CDR3 DNA sequence: TGTGCCAGCCGCTCCTATAATTCACCCCTCCACTTT. This codes for CASRSYNSPLHF. The chain joins TRBV27 to TRBJ1-6, with D unresolved. This CDR3 is 12 amino acids long. Trimming took off 8 bases at V and 0 bases at J, with 2 bases between the two ends. The germline V gene has CDR1 MNHEY and CDR2 SMNVEV (reference sequence).

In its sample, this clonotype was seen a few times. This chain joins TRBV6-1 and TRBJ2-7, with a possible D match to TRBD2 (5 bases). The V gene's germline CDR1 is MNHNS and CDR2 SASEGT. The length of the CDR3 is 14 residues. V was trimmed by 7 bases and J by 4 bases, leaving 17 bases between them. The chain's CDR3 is CASTTDPGVYEQYF. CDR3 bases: TGTGCCAGCACGACCGACCCCGGGGTATACGAGCAGTACTTC.

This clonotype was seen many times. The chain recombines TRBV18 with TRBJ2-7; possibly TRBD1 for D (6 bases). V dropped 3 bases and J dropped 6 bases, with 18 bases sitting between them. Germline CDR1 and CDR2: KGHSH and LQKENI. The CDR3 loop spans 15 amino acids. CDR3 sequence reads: CASSPRRGDGGEQYF. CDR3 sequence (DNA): TGTGCCAGCTCACCCCGCAGGGGAGATGGGGGCGAGCAGTACTTC.

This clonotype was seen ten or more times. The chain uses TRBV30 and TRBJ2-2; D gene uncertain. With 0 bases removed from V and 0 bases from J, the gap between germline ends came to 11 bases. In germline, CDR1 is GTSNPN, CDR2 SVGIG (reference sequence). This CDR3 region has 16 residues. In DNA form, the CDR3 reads TGTGCCTGGAGTGTATCCAGCCTATCGAACACCGGGGAGCTGTTTTTT. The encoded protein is CAWSVSSLSNTGELFF.

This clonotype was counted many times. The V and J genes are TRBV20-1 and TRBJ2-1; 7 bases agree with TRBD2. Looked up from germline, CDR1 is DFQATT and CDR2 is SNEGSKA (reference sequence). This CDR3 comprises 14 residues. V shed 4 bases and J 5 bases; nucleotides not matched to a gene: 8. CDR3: CSATTSSWDNEQFF. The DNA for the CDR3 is TGCAGTGCTACGACTAGCAGCTGGGACAATGAGCAGTTCTTC.

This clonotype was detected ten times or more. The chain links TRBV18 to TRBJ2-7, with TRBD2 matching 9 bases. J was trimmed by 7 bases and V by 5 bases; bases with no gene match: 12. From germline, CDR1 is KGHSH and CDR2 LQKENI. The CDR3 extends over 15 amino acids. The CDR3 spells CASSYSGRTRGEQYF. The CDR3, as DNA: TGTGCCAGCTCATATAGCGGGAGAACGAGAGGTGAGCAGTACTTC. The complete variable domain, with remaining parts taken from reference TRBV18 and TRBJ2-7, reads NAGVMQNPRHLVRRRGQEARLRCSPMKGHSHVYWYRQLPEEGLKFMVYLQKENIIDESGMPKERFSAEFPKEGPSILRIQQVVRGDSAAYFCASSYSGRTRGEQYFGPGTRLTVT.

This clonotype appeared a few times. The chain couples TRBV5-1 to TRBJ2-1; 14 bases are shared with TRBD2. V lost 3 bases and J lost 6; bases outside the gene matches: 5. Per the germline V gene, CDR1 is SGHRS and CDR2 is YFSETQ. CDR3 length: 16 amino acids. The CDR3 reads CASSSGTSGSFNEQFF. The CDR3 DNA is TGCGCCAGCAGCTCCGGGACTAGCGGGAGTTTCAATGAGCAGTTCTTC.

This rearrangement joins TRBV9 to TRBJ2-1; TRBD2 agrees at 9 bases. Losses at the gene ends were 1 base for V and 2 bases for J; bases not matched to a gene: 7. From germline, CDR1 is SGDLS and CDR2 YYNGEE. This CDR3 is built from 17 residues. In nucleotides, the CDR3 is TGTGCCAGCAGCGTAAGCTTTAGCGGGAGCGCCTACAATGAGCAGTTCTTC. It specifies CASSVSFSGSAYNEQFF.

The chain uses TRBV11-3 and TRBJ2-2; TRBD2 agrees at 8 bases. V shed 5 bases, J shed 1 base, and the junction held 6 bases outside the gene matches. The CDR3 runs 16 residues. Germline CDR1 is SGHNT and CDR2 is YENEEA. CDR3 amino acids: CASSPGTRGNTGELFF. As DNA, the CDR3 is TGTGCCAGCAGCCCCGGGACTAGGGGGAACACCGGGGAGCTGTTTTTT.

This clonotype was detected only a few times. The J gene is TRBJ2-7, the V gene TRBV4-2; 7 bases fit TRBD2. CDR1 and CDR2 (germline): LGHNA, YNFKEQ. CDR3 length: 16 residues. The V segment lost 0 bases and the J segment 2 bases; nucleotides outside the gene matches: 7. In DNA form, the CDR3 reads TGTGCCAGCAGCCAAGATGCCCAGCGGGGCACCTACGAGCAGTACTTC. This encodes CASSQDAQRGTYEQYF.

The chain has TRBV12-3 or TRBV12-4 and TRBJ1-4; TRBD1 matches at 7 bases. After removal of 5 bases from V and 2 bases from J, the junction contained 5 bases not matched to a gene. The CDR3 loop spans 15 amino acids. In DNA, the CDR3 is TGTGCCAGCAGTGAATTGACAGGGACTAATGAAAAACTGTTTTTT. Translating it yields CASSELTGTNEKLFF.